These T cell receptor beta chains were read from a single sample in a study of CD8+CD57+ T cells in acquired aplastic anemia. TCRdb re-analysed the reads in MiXCR, keeping a single row per CDR3 protein. The sample contains some 200,000 distinct CDR3 sequences, 40% to 50% of which appear only once. Sequencing was carried out using sorted CD4+, CD8+, or CD8+CD57+ T cells (not recorded which) from PBMCs. The receptors stem from a human donor with aplastic anemia. CDR3s include the opening cysteine and the closing phenylalanine or tryptophan. D genes are given only for firm matches. Size tells how often a clone was seen (once, few, many) or the class of an expanded clone, and some rows leave it out.

abundance: NA; j_gene: TRBJ1-2; d_gene: NA; v_gene: TRBV7-9; CDR3nt: TGTGCCAGCAGCCCGCAGGCGAACTATAACTATGGCTACACCTTC; CDR3aa: CASSPQANYNYGYTF
abundance: NA; j_gene: TRBJ1-2; d_gene: NA; v_gene: TRBV12-3/TRBV12-4; CDR3nt: TGTGCCAGCAGCTCCGAGGGACATCCGATTCGTGGCTACACCTTC; CDR3aa: CASSSEGHPIRGYTF
abundance: NA; j_gene: TRBJ2-1; d_gene: TRBD2; v_gene: TRBV2; CDR3nt: TGTGCCAGCAGTAGGACTAGCGGGAGCGGGAATGAGCAGTTCTTC; CDR3aa: CASSRTSGSGNEQFF
abundance: many; j_gene: TRBJ1-1; d_gene: NA; v_gene: TRBV2; CDR3nt: TGTGCCAGCAGTGGAGACAGAAACACTGAAGCTTTCTTT; CDR3aa: CASSGDRNTEAFF
abundance: few; j_gene: TRBJ1-1; d_gene: TRBD1; v_gene: TRBV6-6; CDR3nt: TGTGCCAGCAGCCTTGACAGGGCGAACACTGAAGCTTTCTTT; CDR3aa: CASSLDRANTEAFF
abundance: NA; j_gene: TRBJ1-2; d_gene: NA; v_gene: TRBV7-6; CDR3nt: TGTGCCGGCAGCCCTTGGGACCTCTATGGCTACACCTTC; CDR3aa: CAGSPWDLYGYTF
abundance: NA; j_gene: TRBJ1-5; d_gene: NA; v_gene: TRBV12-3/TRBV12-4; CDR3nt: TGTGCCAGCAGTTTACACAGGGTGGACGGCTACGAGCATTTT; CDR3aa: CASSLHRVDGYEHF
abundance: many; j_gene: TRBJ1-4; d_gene: NA; v_gene: TRBV7-9; CDR3nt: TGTGCCAGCAGCTTAGAACCGGGATCTAATGAAAAACTGTTTTTT; CDR3aa: CASSLEPGSNEKLFF
abundance: many; j_gene: TRBJ2-1; d_gene: TRBD2; v_gene: TRBV5-5; CDR3nt: TGTGCCAGCAGCCCGGGACTAGCGGGAGTCAATGAGCAGTTCTTC; CDR3aa: CASSPGLAGVNEQFF
abundance: NA; j_gene: TRBJ2-5; d_gene: TRBD2; v_gene: TRBV13; CDR3nt: TGTGCCAGCAGCTTAGGTCCCCTGAATGCCAGGGACTACAATGAGCAGTACTTC; CDR3aa: CASSLGPLNARDYNEQYF
abundance: many; j_gene: TRBJ1-1; d_gene: NA; v_gene: TRBV2; CDR3nt: TGTGCCAGCAGTAACCATAGGAACACTGAAGCTTTCTTT; CDR3aa: CASSNHRNTEAFF
abundance: once; j_gene: TRBJ1-5; d_gene: NA; v_gene: TRBV6-1; CDR3nt: TGTGCCAGCAGTGAGCAGTCATTAAGCAATCAGCCCCAGCATTTT; CDR3aa: CASSEQSLSNQPQHF
abundance: NA; j_gene: TRBJ1-6; d_gene: NA; v_gene: TRBV20-1; CDR3nt: TGCAGTGCTAGAGATGTCCAGGGACGGAATTCACCCCTCCACTTT; CDR3aa: CSARDVQGRNSPLHF
abundance: NA; j_gene: TRBJ2-5; d_gene: NA; v_gene: TRBV24-1; CDR3nt: TGTGCCACCAGTGATACGGACAGCCAACAAGAGACCCAGTACTTC; CDR3aa: CATSDTDSQQETQYF
abundance: many; j_gene: TRBJ2-7; d_gene: NA; v_gene: TRBV19; CDR3nt: TGTGCCAGTAGTGGACAGGGAGGGCCCTACGAGCAGTACTTC; CDR3aa: CASSGQGGPYEQYF
abundance: NA; j_gene: TRBJ2-7; d_gene: NA; v_gene: TRBV19; CDR3nt: TGTGCCAGTAGCCAGGGATTCTACGAGCAGTACTTC; CDR3aa: CASSQGFYEQYF
abundance: NA; j_gene: TRBJ2-1; d_gene: TRBD2; v_gene: TRBV2; CDR3nt: TGTGCCAGCAGTGTGGGGACTAGCGGGATAAATGAGCAGTTCTTC; CDR3aa: CASSVGTSGINEQFF
abundance: NA; j_gene: TRBJ2-1; d_gene: TRBD1; v_gene: TRBV7-8; CDR3nt: TGTGCCAGCAGCCTCAGACAGGGGGCCCCCTACAATGAGCAGTTCTTC; CDR3aa: CASSLRQGAPYNEQFF
abundance: NA; j_gene: TRBJ1-2; d_gene: NA; v_gene: TRBV2; CDR3nt: TGTGCCACCGGCCCTAGGGGGGACTATGGCTACACCTTC; CDR3aa: CATGPRGDYGYTF
abundance: NA; j_gene: TRBJ2-7; d_gene: NA; v_gene: TRBV6-5; CDR3nt: TGTGCCAGCAGTTATCCATCGTACGAGCAGTACTTC; CDR3aa: CASSYPSYEQYF
abundance: many; j_gene: TRBJ2-5; d_gene: TRBD2; v_gene: TRBV29-1; CDR3nt: TGCAGCGCCGATGGGACTAGCGGGGCCCAAGAGACCCAGTACTTC; CDR3aa: CSADGTSGAQETQYF
abundance: NA; j_gene: TRBJ2-7; d_gene: NA; v_gene: TRBV25-1; CDR3nt: TGTGCCAGCAGTGGGGACGTGTACGAGCAGTACTTC; CDR3aa: CASSGDVYEQYF
abundance: NA; j_gene: TRBJ2-7; d_gene: NA; v_gene: TRBV10-3; CDR3nt: TGTGCCATCAGTGAAAGTGCGTCCTACGAGCAGTACTTC; CDR3aa: CAISESASYEQYF
abundance: NA; j_gene: TRBJ2-7; d_gene: TRBD2; v_gene: TRBV9; CDR3nt: TGTGCCAGCAGCGTTGACCCCGGGACTAGCGGGGTCTACGAGCAGTACTTC; CDR3aa: CASSVDPGTSGVYEQYF
abundance: many; j_gene: TRBJ1-1; d_gene: NA; v_gene: TRBV12-3/TRBV12-4; CDR3nt: TGTGCCAGCAGGATGGGGGGAATGGGAACTGAAGCTTTCTTT; CDR3aa: CASRMGGMGTEAFF
abundance: NA; j_gene: TRBJ1-6; d_gene: TRBD1; v_gene: TRBV2; CDR3nt: TGTGCCAGCAGGGGGACAGTTATTGATTCACCCCTCCACTTT; CDR3aa: CASRGTVIDSPLHF
abundance: once; j_gene: TRBJ1-1; d_gene: NA; v_gene: TRBV25-1; CDR3nt: TGTGCCAGCAGTTCCCCCGGGATAAACACTGAAGCTTTCTTT; CDR3aa: CASSSPGINTEAFF
abundance: NA; j_gene: TRBJ1-2; d_gene: NA; v_gene: TRBV10-3; CDR3nt: TGTGCCATCAGTGAAGCCAGACAGGCTAACTATGGCTACACCTTC; CDR3aa: CAISEARQANYGYTF
abundance: many; j_gene: TRBJ1-1; d_gene: TRBD1; v_gene: TRBV20-1; CDR3nt: TGCAGTGCTAGAGATTACAGGGGGCGAAACAAAAACTTGACCGCTTTCTTT; CDR3aa: CSARDYRGRNKNLTAFF
abundance: many; j_gene: TRBJ2-7; d_gene: TRBD1; v_gene: TRBV20-1; CDR3nt: TGCAGTACCGTAGTAACCGGGACAGCTAGCTACGAGCAGTACTTC; CDR3aa: CSTVVTGTASYEQYF
abundance: once; j_gene: TRBJ1-6; d_gene: NA; v_gene: TRBV25-1; CDR3nt: TGTGCCAGCAGTGAATCAACGATAGATTATAATTCACCCCTCCACTTT; CDR3aa: CASSESTIDYNSPLHF
abundance: NA; j_gene: TRBJ2-5; d_gene: NA; v_gene: TRBV10-1; CDR3nt: TGTGCCAGCAGTGAGGGTTTGCGAGAGACCCAGTACTTC; CDR3aa: CASSEGLRETQYF
abundance: many; j_gene: TRBJ2-3; d_gene: NA; v_gene: TRBV7-2; CDR3nt: TGTGCCAGCAGCTCGGTCGGGGGTAGCACAGATACGCAGTATTTT; CDR3aa: CASSSVGGSTDTQYF
abundance: medium-sized; j_gene: TRBJ2-5; d_gene: NA; v_gene: TRBV24-1; CDR3nt: TGTGCCACCAGTGATTCCCAGCCTGGGACGCAAGAGACCCAGTACTTC; CDR3aa: CATSDSQPGTQETQYF
abundance: NA; j_gene: TRBJ2-3; d_gene: NA; v_gene: TRBV7-3; CDR3nt: TGTGCCAGCAGCCACTCGACAGCAGATACGCAGTATTTT; CDR3aa: CASSHSTADTQYF
abundance: many; j_gene: TRBJ2-1; d_gene: NA; v_gene: TRBV9; CDR3nt: TGTGCCAGCAGCGTAGGGGGGAGTAGGGTCAATGAGCAGTTCTTC; CDR3aa: CASSVGGSRVNEQFF
abundance: many; j_gene: TRBJ2-3; d_gene: NA; v_gene: TRBV29-1; CDR3nt: TGCAGCGTAGAGAATACCGGGACGGCTACAGATACGCAGTATTTT; CDR3aa: CSVENTGTATDTQYF
abundance: many; j_gene: TRBJ2-3; d_gene: TRBD2; v_gene: TRBV7-8; CDR3nt: TGTGCCAGCAGCTTCCGACTAGCGGGAGGGGGAGATACGCAGTATTTT; CDR3aa: CASSFRLAGGGDTQYF
abundance: NA; j_gene: TRBJ2-7; d_gene: TRBD1; v_gene: TRBV20-1; CDR3nt: TGCAGTGCTATTCCCGGGACAGGGTCCCCCTACGAGCAGTACTTC; CDR3aa: CSAIPGTGSPYEQYF
abundance: NA; j_gene: TRBJ1-4; d_gene: TRBD1; v_gene: TRBV2; CDR3nt: TGTGCCAGCAGTCAAGTATACAGGGGGCGGGAAAAACTGTTTTTT; CDR3aa: CASSQVYRGREKLFF
abundance: NA; j_gene: TRBJ1-2; d_gene: TRBD1; v_gene: TRBV7-9; CDR3nt: TGTGCCAGCAGCTTGGCAGGGGGGCACTTTGGCTACACCTTC; CDR3aa: CASSLAGGHFGYTF
abundance: many; j_gene: TRBJ1-2; d_gene: TRBD1; v_gene: TRBV5-1; CDR3nt: TGCGCCAGCAGCGTGACAGGGGATGGGGGCTACACCTTC; CDR3aa: CASSVTGDGGYTF
abundance: NA; j_gene: TRBJ2-7; d_gene: TRBD1; v_gene: TRBV5-6; CDR3nt: TGTGCCAGCAGCAGGACAGGGAACTACGAGCAGTACTTC; CDR3aa: CASSRTGNYEQYF
abundance: NA; j_gene: TRBJ2-5; d_gene: TRBD2; v_gene: TRBV20-1; CDR3nt: TGCAGTGCTCCAACTAGCGGGAGGTTAGAGACCCAGTACTTC; CDR3aa: CSAPTSGRLETQYF
abundance: NA; j_gene: TRBJ2-7; d_gene: NA; v_gene: TRBV20-1; CDR3nt: TGCAGTGCTAGAGATCGCCTGAGTGATTGGTACGAGCAGTACTTC; CDR3aa: CSARDRLSDWYEQYF
abundance: NA; j_gene: TRBJ1-2; d_gene: NA; v_gene: TRBV29-1; CDR3nt: TGCAGCGTTGAAGGGGGGACACTTAACTATGGCTACACCTTC; CDR3aa: CSVEGGTLNYGYTF
abundance: once; j_gene: TRBJ1-2; d_gene: TRBD1; v_gene: TRBV29-1; CDR3nt: TGCAGCGTTGCAGGGACAGGGTTTGGTGGCTACACCTTC; CDR3aa: CSVAGTGFGGYTF
abundance: NA; j_gene: TRBJ2-7; d_gene: TRBD1; v_gene: TRBV29-1; CDR3nt: TGCAGCGCAGAAAGGGGGACAGGCGCCGAGCAGTACTTC; CDR3aa: CSAERGTGAEQYF
abundance: NA; j_gene: TRBJ2-3; d_gene: TRBD2; v_gene: TRBV15; CDR3nt: TGTGCCACCAGCACAAGGCCGGGACTAACAGATACGCAGTATTTT; CDR3aa: CATSTRPGLTDTQYF
abundance: NA; j_gene: TRBJ2-1; d_gene: NA; v_gene: TRBV5-4; CDR3nt: TGTGCCAGCAGCTTGGAGGTAGCAGGATGGGGCACCAATGAGCAGTTCTTC; CDR3aa: CASSLEVAGWGTNEQFF
abundance: once; j_gene: TRBJ2-7; d_gene: NA; v_gene: TRBV5-4; CDR3nt: TGTGCCAGCAGCGACGACAGGACGTACGAGCAGTACTTC; CDR3aa: CASSDDRTYEQYF